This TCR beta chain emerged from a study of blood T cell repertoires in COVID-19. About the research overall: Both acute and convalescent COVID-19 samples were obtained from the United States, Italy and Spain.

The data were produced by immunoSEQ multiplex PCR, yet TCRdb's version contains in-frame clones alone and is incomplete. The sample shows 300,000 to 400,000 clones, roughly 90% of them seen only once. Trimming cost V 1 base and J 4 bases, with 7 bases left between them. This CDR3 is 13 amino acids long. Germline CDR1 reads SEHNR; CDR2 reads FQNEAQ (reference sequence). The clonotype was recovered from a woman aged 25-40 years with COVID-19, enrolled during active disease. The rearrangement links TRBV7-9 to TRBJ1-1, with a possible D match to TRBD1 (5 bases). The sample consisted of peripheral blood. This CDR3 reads CASSLGGGTEAFF. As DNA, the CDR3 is TGTGCCAGCAGCTTAGGCGGGGGCACTGAAGCTTTCTTT.